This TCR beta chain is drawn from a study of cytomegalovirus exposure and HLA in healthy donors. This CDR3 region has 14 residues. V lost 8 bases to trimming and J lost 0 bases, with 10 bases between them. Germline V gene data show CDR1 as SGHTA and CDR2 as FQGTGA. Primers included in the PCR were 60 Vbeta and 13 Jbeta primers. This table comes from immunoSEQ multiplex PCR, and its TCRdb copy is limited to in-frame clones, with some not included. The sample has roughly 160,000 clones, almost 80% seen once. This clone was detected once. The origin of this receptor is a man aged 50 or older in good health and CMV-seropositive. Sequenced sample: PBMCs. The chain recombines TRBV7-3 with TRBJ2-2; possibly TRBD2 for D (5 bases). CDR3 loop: CASEGTPNTGELFF. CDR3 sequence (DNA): TGTGCCAGCGAGGGAACCCCGAACACCGGGGAGCTGTTTTTT.